This T cell receptor beta chain is drawn from a study of post-analysis software for immune sequencing data. Germline V gene sequence: CDR1 SGHVS, CDR2 FNYEAQ. The CDR3 spans 15 residues. The V gene end was trimmed by 1 base and the J gene end by 4 bases; junction bases not matched to a gene: 7. Carried by the TCR beta cDNA libraries were unique molecular identifiers. Between roughly 1 and 10 million T cells gave rise to 500,000 to 650,000 cDNA molecules. A single record per CDR3 protein comes from TCRdb applying MiXCR to the PCR reads. Of under 650,000 distinct CDR3 sequences in the sample, about 40% were seen once. This clonotype has just one count. The antigen is undetermined. Study-wide results and caveats: In patients, TRBV5-6, TRBV5-1 and TRBV20-1 belonged to roughly five TRBV segments found more frequently than in controls. Multiple sclerosis patients showed significantly lower normalized Chao1 diversity than controls did.

This sequence joins TRBV7-6 and TRBJ2-7; 7 bases are a match to TRBD1. The clonotype was recovered from a girl aged 5-17 years with multiple sclerosis. Sequencing was done on a sample of blood. The CDR3 coding sequence is TGTGCCAGCAGCTTAGACCCGGGACAGCCATACGAGCAGTACTTC. It translates to CASSLDPGQPYEQYF.